The entry that follows covers one T cell receptor (beta chain) sequence. The antigen is not known. Profiles of TCR beta VDJ and CDR3 were generated from a genomic DNA template. A single record per CDR3 protein comes from TCRdb applying MiXCR to the reads. The table lists hundreds of thousands of distinct CDR3 sequences, 65% to 80% of them singletons. The data were obtained in a study of CD8+CD57+ T cells in acquired aplastic anemia. Study background: Sorted cells (CD4+ and CD8+) yielded DNA amounts that averaged about 3.1 ug. Read counts for CD4+ cells (from healthy donors) averaged roughly 10 million.

This CDR3 comprises 15 residues. CDR1 and CDR2 (germline): SGHTA, FQGNSA. V shed 6 bases, J shed 4 bases, and the junction held 6 bases outside the gene matches. General observations from the study: For CD8+ Simpson's diversity, patients and controls showed no significant difference. Found in both controls and patients were approximately 30 CD8+ CDR3 sequences.

The receptor was isolated from a human donor in good health, serving as a control. Sequenced input: sorted CD4+, CD8+, or CD8+CD57+ T cells (not recorded which) from PBMCs. The rearrangement links TRBV7-2 to TRBJ1-3; 10 nucleotides agree with TRBD1. CDR3 sequence (DNA): TGTGCCAGCAGAGTGGACAGGGGGGGCGGAAACACCATATATTTT. Protein product: CASRVDRGGGNTIYF.